What follows describes a single T cell receptor (beta chain). The sample belongs to a study of blood T cell repertoires in COVID-19. Study-wide background: Samples representing acute and convalescent COVID-19 were sourced from the United States, Italy and Spain. PBMCs, B-cell-depleted T cells, or T cells provided the cDNA or gDNA that made up the material.

Source study methods: From reference gene primer amplification, estimates of nucleated cell counts were derived. Some clones are missing from TCRdb's copy, which holds only in-frame ones; the method was immunoSEQ multiplex PCR. V, J and clone size reflect that table, while D and trimming were determined from the DNA. This table has 140,000 to 150,000 clones, over 70% appearing once. The V end was cut by 5 bases, the J end by 5 bases, with 15 bases between. Germline V lookup: CDR1 LNHDA, CDR2 SQIVND (reference sequence). The CDR3 spans 14 residues. The chain is built from TRBV19 and TRBJ1-1, with D possibly being TRBD1 (6 bases). Material for sequencing was peripheral blood. This TCR came from a woman in her sixties with acute or convalescent COVID-19. The CDR3 sequence: CASSAGGGKTEAFF. In DNA form, the CDR3 reads TGTGCCAGTAGTGCGGGGGGCGGGAAGACTGAAGCTTTCTTT.